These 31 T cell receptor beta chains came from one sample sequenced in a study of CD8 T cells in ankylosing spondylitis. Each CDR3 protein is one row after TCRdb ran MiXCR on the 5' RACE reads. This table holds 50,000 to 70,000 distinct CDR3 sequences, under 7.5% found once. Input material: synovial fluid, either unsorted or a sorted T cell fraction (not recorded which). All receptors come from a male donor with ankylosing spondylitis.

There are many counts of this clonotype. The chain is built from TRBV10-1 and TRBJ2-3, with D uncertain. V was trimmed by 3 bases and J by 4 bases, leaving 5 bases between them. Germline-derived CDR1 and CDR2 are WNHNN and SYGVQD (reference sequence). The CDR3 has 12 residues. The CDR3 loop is CASSDGADTQYF. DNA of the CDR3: TGCGCCAGCAGTGATGGAGCAGATACGCAGTATTTT.

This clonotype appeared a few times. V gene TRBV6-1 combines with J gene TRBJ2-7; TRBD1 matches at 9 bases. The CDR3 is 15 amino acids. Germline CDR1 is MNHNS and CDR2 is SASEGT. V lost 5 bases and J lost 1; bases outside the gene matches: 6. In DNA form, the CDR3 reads TGTGCCAGCAGTCTCCGGACAGGGGAATCCTACGAGCAGTACTTC. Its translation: CASSLRTGESYEQYF.

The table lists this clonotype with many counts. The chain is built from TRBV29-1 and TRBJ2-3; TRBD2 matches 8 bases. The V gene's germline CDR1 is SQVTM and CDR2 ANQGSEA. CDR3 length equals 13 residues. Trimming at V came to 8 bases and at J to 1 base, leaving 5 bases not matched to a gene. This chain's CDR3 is CSLTGGGTDTQYF. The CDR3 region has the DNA TGCAGCCTGACCGGGGGGGGCACAGATACGCAGTATTTT.

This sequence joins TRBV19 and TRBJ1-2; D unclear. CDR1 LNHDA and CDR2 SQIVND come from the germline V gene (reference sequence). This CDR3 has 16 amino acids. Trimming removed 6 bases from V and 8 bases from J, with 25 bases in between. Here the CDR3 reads CASRPDRRPAFGGYTF. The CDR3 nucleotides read TGTGCCAGTAGACCCGACCGTCGTCCGGCCTTCGGCGGCTACACCTTC.

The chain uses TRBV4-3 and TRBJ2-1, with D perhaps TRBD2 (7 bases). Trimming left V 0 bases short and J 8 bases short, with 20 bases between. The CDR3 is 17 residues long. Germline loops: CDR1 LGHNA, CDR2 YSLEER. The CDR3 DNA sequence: TGCGCCAGCAGCCAAGAAGGCGAGGGAGGGCCAGGGGATGAGCAGTTCTTC. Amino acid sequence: CASSQEGEGGPGDEQFF.

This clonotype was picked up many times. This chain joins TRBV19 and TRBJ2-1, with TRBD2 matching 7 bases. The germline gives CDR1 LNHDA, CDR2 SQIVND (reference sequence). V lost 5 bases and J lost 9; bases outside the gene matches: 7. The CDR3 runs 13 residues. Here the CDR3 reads CASSWLADSEQFF. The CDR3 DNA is TGTGCCAGTAGTTGGCTAGCGGATAGTGAGCAGTTCTTC. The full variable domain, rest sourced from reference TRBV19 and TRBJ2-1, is DGGITQSPKYLFRKEGQNVTLSCEQNLNHDAMYWYRQDPGQGLRLIYYSQIVNDFQKGDIAEGYSVSREKKESFPLTVTSAQKNPTAFYLCASSWLADSEQFFGPGTRLTVL.

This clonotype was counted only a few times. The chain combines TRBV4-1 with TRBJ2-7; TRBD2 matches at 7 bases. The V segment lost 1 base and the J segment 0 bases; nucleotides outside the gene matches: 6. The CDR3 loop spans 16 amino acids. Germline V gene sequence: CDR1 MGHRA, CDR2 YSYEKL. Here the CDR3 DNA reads TGCGCCAGCAGCCAAGCCTTGCGGGGGAACTCCTACGAGCAGTACTTC. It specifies CASSQALRGNSYEQYF.

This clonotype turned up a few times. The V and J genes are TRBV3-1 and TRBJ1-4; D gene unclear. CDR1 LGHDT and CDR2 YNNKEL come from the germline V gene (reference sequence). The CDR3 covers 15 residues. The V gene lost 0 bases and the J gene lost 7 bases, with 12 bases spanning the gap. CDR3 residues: CASSQEWQATEKLFF. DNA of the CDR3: TGTGCCAGCAGCCAAGAATGGCAGGCTACTGAAAAACTGTTTTTT. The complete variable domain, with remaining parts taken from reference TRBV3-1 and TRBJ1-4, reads DTAVSQTPKYLVTQMGNDKSIKCEQNLGHDTMYWYKQDSKKFLKIMFSYNNKELIINETVPNRFSPKSPDKAHLNLHINSLELGDSAVYFCASSQEWQATEKLFFGSGTQLSVL.

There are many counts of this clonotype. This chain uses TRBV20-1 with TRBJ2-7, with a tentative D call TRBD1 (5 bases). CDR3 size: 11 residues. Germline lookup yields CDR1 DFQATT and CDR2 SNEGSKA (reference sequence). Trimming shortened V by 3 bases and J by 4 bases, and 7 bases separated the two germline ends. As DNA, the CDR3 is TGCAGTGCTAGTAGGGGTTACGAGCAGTACTTC. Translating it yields CSASRGYEQYF.

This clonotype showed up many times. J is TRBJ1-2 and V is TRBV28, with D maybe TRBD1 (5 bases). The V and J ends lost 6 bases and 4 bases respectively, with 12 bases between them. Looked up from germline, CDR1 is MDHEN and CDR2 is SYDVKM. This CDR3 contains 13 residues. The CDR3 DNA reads TGTGCCAGCAGCTACTCGACAGTCTATGGCTACACCTTC. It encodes CASSYSTVYGYTF.

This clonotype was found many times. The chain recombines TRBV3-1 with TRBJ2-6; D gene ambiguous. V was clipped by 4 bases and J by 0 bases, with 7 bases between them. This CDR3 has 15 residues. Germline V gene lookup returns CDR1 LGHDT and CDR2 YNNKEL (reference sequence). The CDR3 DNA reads TGTGCCAGCAGCCCCAGAAACTCTGGGGCCAACGTCCTGACTTTC. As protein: CASSPRNSGANVLTF. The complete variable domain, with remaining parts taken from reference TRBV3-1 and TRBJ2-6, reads DTAVSQTPKYLVTQMGNDKSIKCEQNLGHDTMYWYKQDSKKFLKIMFSYNNKELIINETVPNRFSPKSPDKAHLNLHINSLELGDSAVYFCASSPRNSGANVLTFGAGSRLTVL.

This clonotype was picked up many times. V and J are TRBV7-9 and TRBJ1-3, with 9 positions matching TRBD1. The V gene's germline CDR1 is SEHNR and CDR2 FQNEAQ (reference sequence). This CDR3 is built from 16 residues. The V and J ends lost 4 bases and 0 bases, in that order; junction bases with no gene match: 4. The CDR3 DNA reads TGTGCCAGCAGCTCGGGACAGGGTAGCTCTGGAAACACCATATATTTT. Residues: CASSSGQGSSGNTIYF.

The DNA for the CDR3 is TGCGCCAGCAGCTTGGACGGGGGCGGCTACACCTTC. As protein: CASSLDGGGYTF. The chain is built from TRBV5-1 and TRBJ1-2; TRBD1 might be the D (6 bases). CDR3 length: 12 amino acids. Germline CDR1 is SGHRS and CDR2 is YFSETQ. With 0 bases removed from V and 8 bases from J, the gap between germline ends came to 8 bases. Full variable domain (rest looked up from reference TRBV5-1 and TRBJ1-2): KAGVTQTPRYLIKTRGQQVTLSCSPISGHRSVSWYQQTPGQGLQFLFEYFSETQRNKGNFPGRFSGRQFSNSRSEMNVSTLELGDSALYLCASSLDGGGYTFGSGTRLTVV.

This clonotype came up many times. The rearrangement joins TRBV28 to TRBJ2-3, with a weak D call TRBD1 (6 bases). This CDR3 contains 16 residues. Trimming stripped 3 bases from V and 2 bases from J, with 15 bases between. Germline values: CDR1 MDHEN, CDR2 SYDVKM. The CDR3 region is CASSFNRDENTDTQYF. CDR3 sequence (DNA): TGTGCCAGCAGTTTTAACAGGGATGAGAACACAGATACGCAGTATTTT.

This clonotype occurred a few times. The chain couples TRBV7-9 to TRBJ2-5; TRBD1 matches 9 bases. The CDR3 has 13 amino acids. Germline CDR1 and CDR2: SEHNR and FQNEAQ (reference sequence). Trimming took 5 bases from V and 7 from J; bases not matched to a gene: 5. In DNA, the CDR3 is TGTGCCAGCAGCCTCGGGACAGGGAGGACCCAGTACTTC. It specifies CASSLGTGRTQYF.

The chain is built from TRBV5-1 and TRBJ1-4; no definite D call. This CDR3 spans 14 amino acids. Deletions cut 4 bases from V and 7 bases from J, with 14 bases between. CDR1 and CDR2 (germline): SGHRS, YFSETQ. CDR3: CASSPQRGPEKLFF. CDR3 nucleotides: TGCGCCAGCAGCCCCCAACGGGGTCCTGAAAAACTGTTTTTT.

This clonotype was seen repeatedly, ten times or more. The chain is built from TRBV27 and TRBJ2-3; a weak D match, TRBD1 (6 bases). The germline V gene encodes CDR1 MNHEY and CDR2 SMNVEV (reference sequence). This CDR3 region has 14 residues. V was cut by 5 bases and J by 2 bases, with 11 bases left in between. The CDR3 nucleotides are TGTGCCAGCAGTAAACAGGGTTTCACAGATACGCAGTATTTT. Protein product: CASSKQGFTDTQYF.

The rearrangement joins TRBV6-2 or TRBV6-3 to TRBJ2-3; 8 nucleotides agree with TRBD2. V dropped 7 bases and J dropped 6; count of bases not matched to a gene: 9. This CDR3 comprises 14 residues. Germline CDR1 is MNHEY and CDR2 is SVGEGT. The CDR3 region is CASTEGREEDTQYF. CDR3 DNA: TGTGCCAGCACCGAGGGGCGGGAGGAGGATACGCAGTATTTT.

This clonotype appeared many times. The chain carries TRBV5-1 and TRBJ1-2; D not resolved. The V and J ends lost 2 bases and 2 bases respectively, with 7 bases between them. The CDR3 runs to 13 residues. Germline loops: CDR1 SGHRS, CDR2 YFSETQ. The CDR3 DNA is TGCGCCAGCAGCTTCGCAGGAAACTATGGCTACACCTTC. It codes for CASSFAGNYGYTF.

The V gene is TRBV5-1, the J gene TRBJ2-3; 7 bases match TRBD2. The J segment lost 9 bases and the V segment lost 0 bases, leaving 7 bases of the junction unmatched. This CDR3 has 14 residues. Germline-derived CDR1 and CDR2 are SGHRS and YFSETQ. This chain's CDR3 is CASSLVTTSETQYF. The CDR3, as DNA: TGCGCCAGCAGCTTGGTTACAACTAGCGAAACGCAGTATTTT.

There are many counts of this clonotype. The CDR3: CTSSQPTPQDSNQPQHF. The CDR3, as DNA: TGCACCAGCAGCCAACCCACCCCTCAGGATAGCAATCAGCCCCAGCATTTT. The V gene is TRBV1, the J gene TRBJ1-5; the table's D call TRBD1 went unverified against the DNA. TRBV1 is given as a pseudogene. The CDR3 has 17 amino acids.

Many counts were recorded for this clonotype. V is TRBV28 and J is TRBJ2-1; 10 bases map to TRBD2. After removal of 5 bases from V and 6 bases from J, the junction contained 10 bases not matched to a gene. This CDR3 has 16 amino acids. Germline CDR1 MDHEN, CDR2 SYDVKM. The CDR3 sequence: CASSLPSGSESNEQFF. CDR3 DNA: TGTGCCAGCAGTCTCCCTAGCGGGAGTGAGAGCAATGAGCAGTTCTTC.

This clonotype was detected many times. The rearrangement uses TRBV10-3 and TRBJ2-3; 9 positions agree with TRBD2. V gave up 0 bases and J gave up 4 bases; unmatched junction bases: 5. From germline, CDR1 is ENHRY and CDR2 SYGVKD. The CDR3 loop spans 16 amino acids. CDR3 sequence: CAISESLAGSSDTQYF. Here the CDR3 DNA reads TGTGCCATCAGTGAGTCGCTAGCGGGATCTTCAGATACGCAGTATTTT.

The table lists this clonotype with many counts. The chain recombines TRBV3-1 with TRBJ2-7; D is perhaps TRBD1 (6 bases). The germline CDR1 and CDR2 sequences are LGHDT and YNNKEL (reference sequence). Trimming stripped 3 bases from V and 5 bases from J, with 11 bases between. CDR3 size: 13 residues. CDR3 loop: CASSQDRYNEQYF. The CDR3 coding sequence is TGTGCCAGCAGCCAGGACAGATACAACGAGCAGTACTTC.

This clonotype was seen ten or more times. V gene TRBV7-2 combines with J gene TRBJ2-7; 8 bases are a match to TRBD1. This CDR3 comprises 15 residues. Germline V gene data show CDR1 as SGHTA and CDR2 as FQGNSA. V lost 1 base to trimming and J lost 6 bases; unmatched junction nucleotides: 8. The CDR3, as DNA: TGTGCCAGCAGCTTAGTCCCGGACAGGGCTTCCGAGCAGTACTTC. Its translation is CASSLVPDRASEQYF.

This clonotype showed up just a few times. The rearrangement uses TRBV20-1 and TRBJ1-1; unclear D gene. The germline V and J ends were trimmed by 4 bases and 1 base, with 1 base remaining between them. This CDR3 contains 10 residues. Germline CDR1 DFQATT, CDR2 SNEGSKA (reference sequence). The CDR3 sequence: CSATNTEAFF. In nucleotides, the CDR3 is TGCAGTGCTACGAACACTGAAGCTTTCTTT.

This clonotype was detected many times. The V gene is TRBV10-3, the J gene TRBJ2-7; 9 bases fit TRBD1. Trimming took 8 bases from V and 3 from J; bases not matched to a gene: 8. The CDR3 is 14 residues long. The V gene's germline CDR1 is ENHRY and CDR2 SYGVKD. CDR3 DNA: TGTGCCATCCGGGACAGGGTGTCGAGCTACGAGCAGTACTTC. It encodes CAIRDRVSSYEQYF.

DNA of the CDR3: TGTGCCAGCTCACCTGGGACATACCAAGAGACCCAGTACTTC. The encoded protein is CASSPGTYQETQYF. The V and J genes are TRBV18 and TRBJ2-5, with D perhaps TRBD1 (6 bases). The CDR3 sequence is 14 residues long. Trimming removed 3 bases from V and 0 bases from J, with 8 bases in between. In germline, CDR1 is KGHSH, CDR2 LQKENI.

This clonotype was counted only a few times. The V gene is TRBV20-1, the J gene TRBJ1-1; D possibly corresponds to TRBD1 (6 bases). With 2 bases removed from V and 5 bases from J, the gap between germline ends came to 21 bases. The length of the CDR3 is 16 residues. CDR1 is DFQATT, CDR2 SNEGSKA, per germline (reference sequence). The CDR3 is CSARPRRGAVGTEAFF. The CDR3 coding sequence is TGCAGTGCTAGACCTAGGAGGGGGGCCGTTGGAACTGAAGCTTTCTTT.

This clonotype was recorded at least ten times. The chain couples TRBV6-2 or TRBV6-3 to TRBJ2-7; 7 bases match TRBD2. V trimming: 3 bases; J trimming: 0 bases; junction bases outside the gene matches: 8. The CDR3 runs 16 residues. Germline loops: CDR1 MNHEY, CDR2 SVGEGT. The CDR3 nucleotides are TGTGCCAGCAGTTATAGTCCGGGGGGAAGCTCCTACGAGCAGTACTTC. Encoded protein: CASSYSPGGSSYEQYF.

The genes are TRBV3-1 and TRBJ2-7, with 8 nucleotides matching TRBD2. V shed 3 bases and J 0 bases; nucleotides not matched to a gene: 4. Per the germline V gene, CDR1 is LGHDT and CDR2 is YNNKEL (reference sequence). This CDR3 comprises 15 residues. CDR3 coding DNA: TGTGCCAGCAGCCAGGGGAGCGGGAGCTCCTACGAGCAGTACTTC. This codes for CASSQGSGSSYEQYF.